The present T cell receptor beta chain was sequenced within a study of blood T cell repertoires in COVID-19 (dated by TCRdb to about 2020). Describing the broader study: Samples from collaborators originated in the United States, Italy and Spain and spanned both the acute and convalescent phases of COVID-19. The sample metadata nearly always contained a de-identified subject ID, COVID-19 status, age in years and sex. HLA class I and class II types, where available, came from metadata supplied by the sample provider rather than from assay-based typing. Samples came from the ongoing ImmuneRACE study (first 160 participants) plus 1,254 subjects from 6 global collaborators. The dataset comprised deeply sampled blood TCRbeta repertoires from subjects exposed to, actively infected with, or recovered from COVID-19. The prospective study material was composed of cDNA or gDNA derived from T cells, B-cell-depleted T cells, or PBMCs. The repertoires were made available in a free public database intended to serve as a resource for research on the immune response to SARS-CoV-2.

The collaborating institutions used their own protocols to collect whole blood in K2EDTA tubes. For TCRbeta analysis, collaborators shipped samples as frozen whole blood, isolated PBMCs, or DNA extracted from either of those sample types. TCRbeta CDR3 regions were amplified from genomic DNA by means of the immunoSEQ Assay, a bias-controlled multiplex PCR. Regarding the original processing steps: Within the assay, amplification of reference gene primers was used to estimate how many nucleated cells each sample contained. To quantify the absolute abundance of each unique TCRbeta CDR3 rearrangement, sequence reads were collapsed and filtered. Productive Simpson clonality was computed per sample as the square root of Simpson's diversity index over productive rearrangements. The source is immuneACCESS, and TCRdb retained only in-frame sequences with V and J called. Part of the clones is not carried over; for the studies checked, unresolved V genes explain less than half of this, and the remainder is unexplained. V, J and clone size derive from that table, while D and trimming were established from the DNA sequence. The sample yields 140,000 to 150,000 clones; roughly 90% were counted once. About 2.3% of the sample lies in the top ten.

What the authors observed across the whole study: The quantity of clinical and demographic metadata differed by source and by participant and was supplied without curation.

Note on this clone: The antigen this receptor binds is unknown. No qualities accompany the bases; no much larger clone lies one base away.

V is reduced by 1 base and J by 6 bases, leaving a spacing of 14 bases between them. CDR1 and CDR2 were assigned from the germline V gene (reference sequence) as SEHNR and FQNEAQ. The CDR3 measures 15 amino acids from cysteine to phenylalanine. Only the CDR3 portion is preserved as DNA: 45 bases, with reading frame beginning at the first base. The TCR comes from a human donor in a cohort sampled during active COVID-19. The sequenced material came from peripheral blood. Recombination joined TRBV7-9 with TRBJ2-3, with the D gene call left open. This receptor carries the CDR3 CASSLVAGARDTQYF. The DNA sequence is as follows: TGTGCCAGCAGCTTAGTAGCCGGAGCCCGGGATACGCAGTATTTT.